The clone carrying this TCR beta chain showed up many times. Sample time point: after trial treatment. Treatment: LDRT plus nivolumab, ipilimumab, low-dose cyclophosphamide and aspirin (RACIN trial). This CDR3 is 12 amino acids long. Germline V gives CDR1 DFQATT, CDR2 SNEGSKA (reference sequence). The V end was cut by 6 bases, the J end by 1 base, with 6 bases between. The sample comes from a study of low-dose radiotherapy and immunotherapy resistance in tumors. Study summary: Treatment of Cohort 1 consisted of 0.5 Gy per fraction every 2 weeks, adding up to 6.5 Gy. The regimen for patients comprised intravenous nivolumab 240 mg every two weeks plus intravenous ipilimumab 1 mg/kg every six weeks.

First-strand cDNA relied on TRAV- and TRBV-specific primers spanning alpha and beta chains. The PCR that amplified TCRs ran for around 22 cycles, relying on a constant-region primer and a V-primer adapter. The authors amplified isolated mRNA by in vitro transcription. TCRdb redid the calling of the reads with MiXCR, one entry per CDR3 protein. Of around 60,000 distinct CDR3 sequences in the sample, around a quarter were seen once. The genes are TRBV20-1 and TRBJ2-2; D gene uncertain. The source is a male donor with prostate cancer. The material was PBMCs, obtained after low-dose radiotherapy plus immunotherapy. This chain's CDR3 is CSASGNTGELFF. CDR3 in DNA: TGCAGTGCCTCCGGGAACACCGGGGAGCTGTTTTTT.